The 12 T cell receptor beta chains below come from one sample, sequenced in a study of radiation and T cells in renal cell carcinoma. Some clones are missing from TCRdb's copy, which holds only in-frame ones; the method was immunoSEQ multiplex PCR. This sample has around 9,200 clones, with approximately 54% found just once. Treatment reported: 15 Gy SBRT to primary tumor, nephrectomy 4 weeks later. The sample here was tumor tissue, taken from a patient whose treatment included radiotherapy and nephrectomy. Receptors were obtained from a man in his fifties or sixties with renal cell carcinoma.

The chain recombines TRBV6-6 with TRBJ1-1; possible D gene TRBD1, 6 bases. V shed 7 bases and J shed 3 bases, with 18 bases lying between them. Germline CDR1 and CDR2: MNHNY and SVGAGI (reference sequence). This CDR3 is 15 amino acids long. In DNA, the CDR3 is TGTGCCAGCACCCCCCCCAGGGGCGGGGACACTGAAGCTTTCTTT. Protein product: CASTPPRGGDTEAFF.

The J gene is TRBJ1-3, the V gene TRBV28, with TRBD1 as a possible D gene (6 bases). CDR3 length: 18 residues. V was shortened by 5 bases and J by 0 bases, with 20 bases between the two germline ends. In germline, CDR1 is MDHEN, CDR2 SYDVKM. The CDR3 DNA reads as TGTGCCAGCAGTCCCAAGACAGGTCCTTATTCCTCTGGAAACACCATATATTTT. Translation gives CASSPKTGPYSSGNTIYF.

This chain uses TRBV10-3 with TRBJ1-2; D is unclear. The CDR3 runs to 12 residues. Germline assignment: CDR1 ENHRY and CDR2 SYGVKD. V gave up 3 bases and J gave up 3 bases, with 5 bases separating them. The CDR3 loop reads CAISDTHYGYTF. The CDR3 coding sequence is TGTGCCATCAGTGACACCCACTATGGCTACACCTTC.

The chain links TRBV14 to TRBJ2-7; 12 positions match TRBD1. V was clipped by 6 bases and J by 7 bases; unmatched bases: 10. This CDR3 region has 15 residues. In germline, CDR1 is SGHDN, CDR2 FVKESK. CDR3 nucleotides: TGTGCCAGCAGTCCCCCGGGACAGGGGGCACGGGAGCAGTACTTC. This encodes CASSPPGQGAREQYF.

The chain joins TRBV4-1 to TRBJ1-4, with D tentatively TRBD1 (5 bases). Deletions cut 8 bases from V and 8 bases from J, with 18 bases between. CDR3 length equals 14 residues. Germline V lookup: CDR1 MGHRA, CDR2 YSYEKL. The DNA for the CDR3 is TGCGCCAGCGGACCTCGCCGGGGGAGCGAAAAACTGTTTTTT. Its protein is CASGPRRGSEKLFF.

The chain recombines TRBV7-6 with TRBJ2-7, with 7 bases fitting TRBD1. With V trimmed by 5 bases and J by 0 bases, 7 bases remained unmatched. Germline V gene data show CDR1 as SGHVS and CDR2 as FNYEAQ. CDR3 length: 15 amino acids. The CDR3 sequence: CASSLWTGSSYEQYF. The CDR3, as DNA: TGTGCCAGCAGCCTTTGGACAGGAAGCTCCTACGAGCAGTACTTC.

This clone showed up just a few times. The V and J genes are TRBV5-1 and TRBJ1-3; D is ambiguous. The V gene's germline CDR1 is SGHRS and CDR2 YFSETQ. The ends were cut back, 2 bases at V and 5 bases at J, with 17 bases in the middle. There are 16 residues in the CDR3. CDR3: CASSLGGLASRNTIYF. The DNA for the CDR3 is TGCGCCAGCAGCTTAGGAGGGTTAGCTTCGAGAAACACCATATATTTT.

This clone was seen a few times. The rearrangement joins TRBV23-1 to TRBJ2-7, with 8 bases identical to TRBD2. TRBV23-1 is identified as an open reading frame with a role that is uncertain. This CDR3 is 18 amino acids long. Trimming cost V 4 bases and J 0 bases; bases outside gene matches: 14. DNA of the CDR3: TGCGCCAGCAGTCCACCGGGGGCCCCGGGGGGGGGCTCCTACGAGCAGTACTTC. Protein: CASSPPGAPGGGSYEQYF.

The chain employs TRBV28 and TRBJ2-6; unclear D gene. V was pared by 1 base and J by 0 bases, with 10 bases between. There are 17 residues in the CDR3. CDR1 is MDHEN, CDR2 SYDVKM, per germline. CDR3 sequence: CASSLLLGSSGANVLTF. The CDR3 DNA sequence: TGTGCCAGCAGTTTATTGCTCGGGTCCTCTGGGGCCAACGTCCTGACTTTC.

This clone was counted between two and nine times. This chain connects TRBV28 to TRBJ1-1, with 8 positions matching TRBD1. CDR3 length: 14 residues. CDR1 MDHEN and CDR2 SYDVKM come from the germline V gene. The J segment lost 5 bases and the V segment lost 4 bases, leaving 6 bases of the junction unmatched. The DNA of the CDR3 is TGTGCCAGCAGTTGGGGACAGGTGGGAACTGAAGCTTTCTTT. Translation: CASSWGQVGTEAFF.

The gene calls are TRBV28 and TRBJ1-6; D perhaps matches TRBD1 (6 bases). The germline V and J ends were trimmed by 8 bases and 6 bases, with 17 bases remaining between them. Germline CDR1 and CDR2: MDHEN and SYDVKM. The CDR3 is 15 residues long. The CDR3: CASLGRGRGNSPLHF. For the CDR3, the DNA is TGTGCCAGCCTTGGAAGGGGCAGGGGTAATTCACCCCTCCACTTT. The variable domain in full, completed from reference TRBV28 and TRBJ1-6, reads DVKVTQSSRYLVKRTGEKVFLECVQDMDHENMFWYRQDPGLGLRLIYFSYDVKMKEKGDIPEGYSVSREKKERFSLILESASTNQTSMYLCASLGRGRGNSPLHFGNGTRLTVT.

The V gene is TRBV30, the J gene TRBJ2-5; weak D call: TRBD1 (5 bases). With the DNA end fitting TRBJ2-7 better, the J assignment may be wrong. Germline V gene data show CDR1 as GTSNPN and CDR2 as SVGIG (reference sequence). CDR3 length: 12 residues. CDR3 in amino acids: CAWAWTQYEQYF. The CDR3 DNA follows: TGTGCCTGGGCTTGGACACAGTACGAGCAGTACTTC.